This record looks at one T cell receptor (beta chain) sequence and its context. The sample belongs to a study of technical replicates of blood from several donors. Germline V gene data show CDR1 as MNHNY and CDR2 as SVGAGI (reference sequence). The CDR3 has 12 residues. V dropped 2 bases and J dropped 13 bases, with 14 bases sitting between them. The data were produced by immunoSEQ multiplex PCR, yet TCRdb's version contains in-frame clones alone and is incomplete. Of approximately 12,000 clones listed, roughly three quarters were seen once; the top ten hold approximately 15%. Material for sequencing was PBMCs. The sequence derives from a human donor in good health. The chain employs TRBV6-6 and TRBJ1-1; D is unclear. DNA for the CDR3: TGTGCCAGCAGTTACCAGGCGGTGGAGGTTTTCTTT. Protein sequence: CASSYQAVEVFF.